This record concerns one TCR beta chain sequence. Its antigen is unidentified. These data belong to a study of T cell responses to AZD1222 COVID-19 vaccine. General observations from the study: The study found Spike-specific TCR breadth and depth rose after two AZD1222 doses.

Data came from immunoSEQ multiplex PCR; TCRdb stores just in-frame clones and leaves some out. The sample holds 130,000 to 150,000 clones, approximately 89% seen once. CDR1 SGDLS and CDR2 YYNGEE come from the germline V gene. The CDR3 runs to 13 residues. V was trimmed by 4 bases and J by 7 bases, leaving 14 bases between them. The sample was peripheral blood, taken 28 days after the second AZD1222 dose. V usage is TRBV9 and J usage is TRBJ1-1; no clear D gene. This sequence originates from an adult who received the AZD1222 COVID-19 vaccine. The CDR3 sequence is CASSPTVSREAFF. CDR3 DNA: TGTGCCAGCAGCCCCACGGTGTCCCGTGAAGCTTTCTTT.